Following are 6 T cell receptor beta chains from one sample sequenced in a study of HIV-infected patients and healthy controls. Using its own MiXCR run on the 5' RACE reads, TCRdb lists one record per CDR3 protein. The sample has approximately 64,000 distinct CDR3 sequences, 15% to 20% seen once. The specimen sequenced was CD4+ T cells from blood. The receptors were sampled from a human donor in good health.

The rearrangement joins TRBV29-1 to TRBJ2-1; D might be TRBD2 (6 bases). The germline CDR1 and CDR2 sequences are SQVTM and ANQGSEA. V lost 6 bases, J lost 8 bases, and 20 bases lay in between. This CDR3 is built from 14 residues. This CDR3 is CSVWTGDVVDEQFF. As DNA, the CDR3 is TGCAGCGTATGGACGGGAGACGTTGTGGATGAGCAGTTCTTC.

This rearrangement joins TRBV20-1 to TRBJ1-2; 7 bases line up with TRBD1. CDR1 is DFQATT, CDR2 SNEGSKA, per germline (reference sequence). This CDR3 is 14 amino acids long. V shed 3 bases and J 3 bases; nucleotides not matched to a gene: 7. The CDR3 loop is CSASLPTGYYGYTF. CDR3 sequence (DNA): TGCAGTGCTAGCCTCCCGACAGGGTACTATGGCTACACCTTC.

V usage is TRBV6-2 or TRBV6-3 and J usage is TRBJ1-6; 9 nucleotides agree with TRBD1. Germline V lookup: CDR1 MNHEY, CDR2 SVGEGT. V was pared by 3 bases and J by 10 bases, with 4 bases of the junction left unmatched. The CDR3 is made up of 14 amino acids. CDR3: CASSYRTGESPLHF. CDR3 in DNA: TGTGCCAGCAGTTATCGGACAGGGGAATCACCCCTCCACTTT.

This clonotype was detected ten times or more. This rearrangement joins TRBV9 to TRBJ2-2; TRBD1 matches at 10 bases. The CDR3 has 16 residues. Germline V lookup: CDR1 SGDLS, CDR2 YYNGEE. The V and J ends lost 0 bases and 4 bases, in that order; junction bases with no gene match: 3. CDR3 loop: CASSVGDRGITGELFF. The CDR3 nucleotides read TGTGCCAGCAGCGTAGGGGACAGGGGTATCACCGGGGAGCTGTTTTTT.

This clonotype has more than one count but fewer than ten. The rearrangement joins TRBV10-3 to TRBJ2-4, with D perhaps TRBD2 (6 bases). The V gene lost 0 bases and the J gene lost 1 base, with 10 bases spanning the gap. This CDR3 is built from 16 residues. The germline V gene encodes CDR1 ENHRY and CDR2 SYGVKD. The chain's CDR3 is CAISESPGVAKNIQYF. CDR3 in DNA: TGTGCCATCAGTGAGTCGCCGGGGGTGGCCAAAAACATTCAGTACTTC.

The chain employs TRBV6-6 and TRBJ1-5; possible D gene TRBD1, 6 bases. The CDR3 runs 14 residues. Germline CDR1 is MNHNY and CDR2 is SVGAGI (reference sequence). Trimming took off 5 bases at V and 2 bases at J, with 10 bases between the two ends. In DNA form, the CDR3 reads TGTGCCAGCAGTACGACAGGACGCAATCAGCCCCAGCATTTT. It specifies CASSTTGRNQPQHF.